The 28 T cell receptor beta chains given below trace back to one sample, sequenced in a study of blood T cell repertoires in COVID-19. Sequencing was performed with immunoSEQ multiplex PCR; in TCRdb, only in-frame clones are kept and a portion is missing. Among tens of thousands of clones listed, about nine tenths were seen once. Source material: peripheral blood. Receptors originate from a man aged 50-59 years with active COVID-19.

V and J are TRBV6-5 and TRBJ1-1; 7 bases match TRBD1. This CDR3 region has 15 residues. Per the germline V gene, CDR1 is MNHEY and CDR2 is SVGAGI. V lost 5 bases to trimming and J lost 4 bases; unmatched junction nucleotides: 10. The CDR3 sequence: CASSTGQNRGTEAFF. CDR3 nucleotides: TGTGCCAGCAGTACGGGACAGAACAGGGGCACTGAAGCTTTCTTT.

This clone was found once. The CDR3 bases are TGTGCCAGCAGCATCGGCAGGCTCTATGGCTACACCTTC. It is translated as CASSIGRLYGYTF. This chain uses TRBV7-9 with TRBJ1-2; the D is unclear. CDR1 SEHNR and CDR2 FQNEAQ come from the germline V gene (reference sequence). Trimming cost V 5 bases and J 4 bases, with 11 bases left between them. This CDR3 comprises 13 residues.

J is TRBJ1-2 and V is TRBV7-8; 7 bases align to TRBD1. The CDR3 extends over 14 amino acids. Germline trimming cut 5 bases from V and 5 bases from J; bases unmatched to any gene: 8. Germline V CDR1 and CDR2: SGHVS, FQNEAQ. The CDR3 nucleotides are TGTGCCAGCAGCCTCTGGACAGGCGTTTATGGCTACACCTTC. Protein sequence: CASSLWTGVYGYTF.

V and J are TRBV28 and TRBJ2-7, with D maybe TRBD1 (5 bases). V lost 4 bases to trimming and J lost 4 bases, with 17 bases between them. Looked up from germline, CDR1 is MDHEN and CDR2 is SYDVKM. The CDR3 consists of 15 residues. DNA of the CDR3: TGTGCCAGCAGTTCCCGGACACCCCACCAGTACGAGCAGTACTTC. Its protein product is CASSSRTPHQYEQYF.

The chain recombines TRBV10-3 with TRBJ1-2; TRBD1 matches 10 bases. Germline V CDR1 and CDR2: ENHRY, SYGVKD. V shed 3 bases and J 2 bases; nucleotides not matched to a gene: 6. This CDR3 is built from 16 residues. The CDR3 reads CAISDSDRGLNYGYTF. The CDR3 DNA reads as TGTGCCATCAGTGACTCTGACAGGGGGCTAAACTATGGCTACACCTTC.

The chain links TRBV11-2 to TRBJ2-2, with 7 bases aligning to TRBD2. V gave up 3 bases and J gave up 1 base; unmatched junction bases: 2. The length of the CDR3 is 15 residues. Germline V CDR1 and CDR2: SGHAT, FQNNGV. CDR3 DNA: TGTGCCAGCAGCTTTAAGCGGGAGAACACCGGGGAGCTGTTTTTT. It encodes CASSFKRENTGELFF.

This clone was counted once. The V gene is TRBV19, the J gene TRBJ1-1; 11 bases line up with TRBD1. Losses at the gene ends were 5 bases for V and 5 bases for J; bases not matched to a gene: 10. The CDR3 totals 16 residues. Germline values: CDR1 LNHDA, CDR2 SQIVND (reference sequence). The DNA of the CDR3 is TGTGCCAGTAGTGCCCGGGACAGGGGGTATGCGACTGAAGCTTTCTTT. It codes for CASSARDRGYATEAFF.

The chain uses TRBV9 and TRBJ2-1; 8 nucleotides agree with TRBD2. The CDR3 is 18 residues long. The germline CDR1 and CDR2 sequences are SGDLS and YYNGEE. The junction had 8 bases not matched to a gene; V was cut back by 0 bases and J by 0 bases. The CDR3 region has the DNA TGTGCCAGCAGCGTAGAACCGGGACTAGGGGCCTCCTACAATGAGCAGTTCTTC. It specifies CASSVEPGLGASYNEQFF.

The V and J genes are TRBV5-6 and TRBJ2-3; D not certain. V was pared by 0 bases and J by 3 bases, with 11 bases between. The CDR3 sequence is 15 residues long. Germline CDR1 and CDR2: SGHDT and YYEEEE. CDR3 nucleotides: TGTGCCAGCAGCTTGGCAACGGGTACAACAGATACGCAGTATTTT. Protein product: CASSLATGTTDTQYF.

The chain employs TRBV18 and TRBJ2-7; D perhaps matches TRBD1 (6 bases). V was trimmed by 2 bases and J by 7 bases, leaving 12 bases between them. The germline gives CDR1 KGHSH, CDR2 LQKENI. CDR3 length: 13 residues. The chain's CDR3 is CASSPMGAREQYF. CDR3 in DNA: TGTGCCAGCTCACCAATGGGGGCGAGGGAGCAGTACTTC.

The chain links TRBV28 to TRBJ2-1; 12 nucleotides line up with TRBD2. The CDR3 is made up of 13 amino acids. From germline, CDR1 is MDHEN and CDR2 SYDVKM. After removal of 6 bases from V and 10 bases from J, the junction contained 4 bases not matched to a gene. The CDR3 DNA reads as TGTGCCAGCAGACTAGCGGGGGGCTTGGAGCAGTTCTTC. Protein product: CASRLAGGLEQFF.

The chain has TRBV5-4 and TRBJ2-5; tentatively, D is TRBD2 (6 bases). The CDR3 is 13 amino acids. Looked up from germline, CDR1 is SGHNT and CDR2 is YYREEE (reference sequence). V was clipped by 1 base and J by 3 bases, with 7 bases between them. The CDR3: CASSLWGEETQYF. The CDR3 DNA reads as TGTGCCAGCAGCTTGTGGGGGGAAGAGACCCAGTACTTC.

The CDR3 region has the DNA TGTGCCAGCAGTGAGACGACAGGTAACACTGAAGCTTTCTTT. As protein: CASSETTGNTEAFF. V and J are TRBV6-1 and TRBJ1-1, with D perhaps matching TRBD1 (6 bases). The germline V gene encodes CDR1 MNHNS and CDR2 SASEGT. The CDR3 is 14 residues long. V was pared by 3 bases and J by 2 bases, with 10 bases between.

V and J are TRBV5-6 and TRBJ2-1; D is possibly TRBD1 (6 bases). The CDR3 runs 15 residues. Germline V gene data show CDR1 as SGHDT and CDR2 as YYEEEE. V was trimmed by 4 bases and J by 0 bases, leaving 11 bases between them. CDR3 residues: CASSRNRVSYNEQFF. As DNA, the CDR3 is TGTGCCAGCAGCAGAAACAGGGTCTCCTACAATGAGCAGTTCTTC.

The chain employs TRBV5-6 and TRBJ1-2; possibly TRBD1 for D (5 bases). Trimming stripped 0 bases from V and 5 bases from J, with 14 bases between. CDR1 SGHDT and CDR2 YYEEEE come from the germline V gene. The CDR3 consists of 15 residues. CDR3 protein: CASSLGRRVWYGYTF. DNA for the CDR3: TGTGCCAGCAGCTTGGGTCGCAGGGTATGGTATGGCTACACCTTC. Full variable domain (outside the CDR3, taken from reference TRBV5-6 and TRBJ1-2): DAGVTQSPTHLIKTRGQQVTLRCSPKSGHDTVSWYQQALGQGPQFIFQYYEEEERQRGNFPDRFSGHQFPNYSSELNVNALLLGDSALYLCASSLGRRVWYGYTFGSGTRLTVV.

The V gene is TRBV7-9, the J gene TRBJ1-4, with 10 bases fitting TRBD1. Germline loops: CDR1 SEHNR, CDR2 FQNEAQ (reference sequence). Trimming cost V 4 bases and J 5 bases; bases outside gene matches: 4. The CDR3 sequence is 15 residues long. The CDR3 region is CASSSPGQGNEKLFF. The DNA of the CDR3 is TGTGCCAGCAGCTCACCGGGACAGGGGAATGAAAAACTGTTTTTT.

The rearrangement joins TRBV4-3 to TRBJ2-7, with 7 positions matching TRBD2. The V gene's germline CDR1 is LGHNA and CDR2 YSLEER. The CDR3 runs to 14 residues. With V trimmed by 1 base and J by 5 bases, 5 bases remained unmatched. In nucleotides, the CDR3 is TGCGCCAGCAGCCAAGTCTCCACTAGCGACGAGCAGTACTTC. This gives the protein CASSQVSTSDEQYF.

J is TRBJ2-2 and V is TRBV6-2 or TRBV6-3, with 9 bases fitting TRBD1. The CDR3 runs to 16 residues. With V trimmed by 5 bases and J by 7 bases, 11 bases remained unmatched. Per germline, CDR1 MNHEY and CDR2 SVGEGT. Here the CDR3 reads CASSTPTGGAGGELFF. The CDR3 coding sequence is TGTGCCAGCAGTACCCCCACAGGGGGCGCGGGCGGGGAGCTGTTTTTT.

This rearrangement joins TRBV15 to TRBJ1-4; possibly TRBD1 for D (5 bases). The length of the CDR3 is 14 residues. Germline assignment: CDR1 LNHNV and CDR2 YYDKDF (reference sequence). V shed 3 bases and J shed 2 bases, with 7 bases lying between them. The CDR3 here is CATSSRGTNEKLFF. CDR3 DNA: TGTGCCACCAGCAGTCGGGGGACTAATGAAAAACTGTTTTTT.

This clone was recorded once. V and J are TRBV24-1 and TRBJ2-3, with 8 positions matching TRBD1. In germline, CDR1 is KGHDR, CDR2 SFDVKD. V lost 4 bases to trimming and J lost 2 bases; unmatched junction nucleotides: 4. The CDR3 sequence is 15 residues long. CDR3 coding DNA: TGTGCCACCAGTGAACAGGGGGACCCCACAGATACGCAGTATTTT. Amino acid sequence: CATSEQGDPTDTQYF.

The chain links TRBV2 to TRBJ2-7; 9 bases map to TRBD1. V was clipped by 8 bases and J by 3 bases; unmatched bases: 5. The CDR3 totals 13 residues. Germline V gene sequence: CDR1 SNHLY, CDR2 FYNNEI. For the CDR3, the DNA is TGTGCCAGCTACAGGGGGCTCCTCTACGAGCAGTACTTC. Its protein product is CASYRGLLYEQYF.

The chain combines TRBV5-1 with TRBJ2-5; the D gene is possibly TRBD1 (6 bases). The CDR3 totals 13 residues. Germline CDR1 SGHRS, CDR2 YFSETQ. V lost 2 bases, J lost 5 bases, and 10 bases lay in between. CDR3 DNA: TGCGCCAGCAGCTTACAGGGTCGGGAGACCCAGTACTTC. This gives the protein CASSLQGRETQYF.

The V and J genes are TRBV27 and TRBJ2-1; no firm D call. Trimming took off 7 bases at V and 0 bases at J, with 13 bases between the two ends. Germline CDR1 MNHEY, CDR2 SMNVEV (reference sequence). The CDR3 extends over 15 amino acids. The CDR3 DNA is TGTGCCAGCACTTCCCCGGTCGACTCCTACAATGAGCAGTTCTTC. This encodes CASTSPVDSYNEQFF.

This chain links TRBV24-1 with TRBJ2-5, with D possibly matching TRBD2 (6 bases). The CDR3 loop spans 15 amino acids. The germline V and J ends were trimmed by 4 bases and 5 bases, with 16 bases remaining between them. Looked up from germline, CDR1 is KGHDR and CDR2 is SFDVKD. The CDR3 sequence: CATSEPGGIGETQYF. In DNA form, the CDR3 reads TGTGCCACCAGTGAGCCTGGCGGGATCGGGGAGACCCAGTACTTC.

J is TRBJ2-3 and V is TRBV7-2, with D unresolved. Germline CDR1 SGHTA, CDR2 FQGNSA. The CDR3 loop spans 11 amino acids. V was pared by 3 bases and J by 6 bases, with 4 bases between. DNA for the CDR3: TGTGCCAGCAGCTTCTATGATACGCAGTATTTT. Amino acid sequence: CASSFYDTQYF.

The chain joins TRBV5-4 to TRBJ1-5; D might be TRBD1 (6 bases). CDR1 and CDR2 from the germline V gene are SGHNT and YYREEE (reference sequence). With 0 bases removed from V and 0 bases from J, the gap between germline ends came to 7 bases. CDR3 length: 15 amino acids. CDR3 in amino acids: CASSLGGGSNQPQHF. CDR3 coding DNA: TGTGCCAGCAGCTTGGGAGGGGGTAGCAATCAGCCCCAGCATTTT.

V gene TRBV11-3 combines with J gene TRBJ2-3; possibly TRBD2 for D (6 bases). The CDR3 loop spans 14 amino acids. Germline values: CDR1 SGHNT, CDR2 YENEEA. Between the trimmed V and J ends, which lost 4 bases and 2 bases, there was a span of 10 bases. CDR3 nucleotide sequence: TGTGCCAGCAGCTCGGGCGGGGCCACAGATACGCAGTATTTT. Protein: CASSSGGATDTQYF.

As concerns this clone: The junction differs from germline at one of its ends, possibly a read error. This sequence joins TRBV24-1 and TRBJ1-1; a weak D match, TRBD1 (6 bases). Germline CDR1 is KGHDR and CDR2 is SFDVKD. CDR3 size: 13 residues. The CDR3 DNA reads TGTGCCACCGGTGACAGGTTGAACACTGAAGCTTTCTTT. The encoded protein is CATGDRLNTEAFF.